This T cell receptor (beta chain) was sequenced in a study of cytomegalovirus exposure and HLA in healthy donors. Study observations and caveats: Productive rates of about 87% or about 30% were seen for most TCR beta V segments in an earlier analysis. Judged likely to be a sequencing artifact was a cluster of highly shared sequence variants. CMV serostatus alone was available as immune exposure information.

In nominal health when sampled, donors likely had unrecorded immune exposures nonetheless. The germline V gene has CDR1 LGHNA and CDR2 YSLEER. The germline V and J ends were trimmed by 3 bases and 3 bases, with 12 bases remaining between them. This CDR3 contains 14 residues. The study ran its PCR with 60 Vbeta and 13 Jbeta primers. Sequenced by immunoSEQ multiplex PCR; TCRdb stores in-frame clones only, minus some. This table holds tens of thousands of clones, around 64% found once. A word on this clone: What it recognizes is unknown.

This chain connects TRBV4-3 to TRBJ2-7; TRBD2 might be the D (7 bases). Material: PBMCs. The TCR sequence derives from a human donor in good health. The DNA of the CDR3 is TGCGCCAGCAGCCAGGAGGGGGGGTACTACGAGCAGTACTTC. Translated: CASSQEGGYYEQYF.